This TCR beta chain was captured in a study of shared clonotypes between healthy human individuals. Sequencing used immunoSEQ multiplex PCR; TCRdb keeps in-frame clones, though not all of them. The repertoire consists of about 600,000 clones, with around 97% occurring once and the leading ten covering about 0.06%. The source material was naive CD4+ T cells sorted from blood. As to subset: CD45RA+ positively selected. The clonotype originates from a woman in her thirties in good health.

The CDR3 spells CASSTGTSITYEQYF. The CDR3 DNA sequence: TGCGCCAGCAGCACAGGGACCTCGATCACCTACGAGCAGTACTTC. The gene calls are TRBV5-1 and TRBJ2-7; possibly TRBD1 for D (6 bases). Germline V gene data show CDR1 as SGHRS and CDR2 as YFSETQ. V was clipped by 4 bases and J by 2 bases, with 16 bases between them. The CDR3 is made up of 15 amino acids.